In this sample, the clone carrying this TCR beta chain turned up a few times. Its antigen is still unknown. This record comes from a study of metastatic and nonmetastatic thyroid tumors. Study-wide background: Where malignant and benign thyroid patients were concerned, repertoires were compared across blood and tumor or nodule tissue.

Until they underwent thyroid surgery, no patient had received any treatment. Broader study findings: Benign nodules were reported to have significantly lower TCR beta diversity than malignant thyroid tumors, in blood and tumor.

Per the authors' pipeline: It was from CDR3 differences across clinicopathological groups that a distant-metastasis classifier for papillary thyroid cancer was built. TCRdb called clones again from the PCR reads with MiXCR. TCRdb, not the authors, supplied the V and J calls. The sample consists of over 15,000 clones, 31% of them appearing once. This CDR3 is built from 15 residues. Germline loops: CDR1 MNHNS, CDR2 SASEGT. The germline V and J ends were trimmed by 0 bases and 3 bases, with 10 bases remaining between them. The clonotype comes from a female donor with papillary thyroid cancer or a benign thyroid nodule (not recorded which). Some clones in this sample may be carry-over from other donors' samples. The sequencing sample was made of blood. The gene calls are TRBV6-1 and TRBJ2-3; a possible D gene is TRBD2 (7 bases). As DNA, the CDR3 is TGTGCCAGCAGTGAAGCGGGGGGGCCAACAGATACGCAGTATTTT. Translating it yields CASSEAGGPTDTQYF.